These T cell receptor beta chains were read from a single sample in a study of blood T cell repertoires in COVID-19. TCRdb's table, derived via immunoSEQ multiplex PCR, lists solely in-frame clones and lacks some. Among 150,000 or so clones, about four fifths were seen once, and the ten largest hold roughly 9%. The sequencing sample was made of peripheral blood. These receptors came from a woman aged 70-85 years with acute or convalescent COVID-19. The CDR3 runs from the conserved cysteine through the conserved F or W. The order of the fields is V gene, clone size, J gene, D gene, CDR3 DNA, CDR3 protein. D genes are given only for firm matches. Expanded clones are given a class, and other clones once, few, many or no size at all.

>TRBV18|few|TRBJ1-2|.
TGTGCCAGCTCACCACGTCCAGGGAAAAACTATGGCTACACCTTC
CASSPRPGKNYGYTF
>TRBV5-1|.|TRBJ2-1|.
TGCGCCAGCAGCTTGCAACAGGGTACCTACAATGAGCAGTTCTTC
CASSLQQGTYNEQFF
>TRBV9|.|TRBJ1-4|.
TGTGCCAGCAAGGGGCTTAATGAAAAACTGTTTTTT
CASKGLNEKLFF
>TRBV28|.|TRBJ1-6|TRBD1
TGTGCCAGCAGGGGACAGGGGGCGCTTAATTCACCCCTCCACTTT
CASRGQGALNSPLHF
>TRBV5-1|.|TRBJ1-4|TRBD1
TGCGCCAGCACCGTAGGACAGGGGAATGAAAAACTGTTTTTT
CASTVGQGNEKLFF
>TRBV28|.|TRBJ1-6|.
TGTGCCAGCAGGAGGCGATCGACCAATTCACCCCTCCACTTT
CASRRRSTNSPLHF
>TRBV6-5|once|TRBJ2-7|TRBD1
TGTGCCAGCAGTTATGACAGGGCTCCCTACGAGCAGTACTTC
CASSYDRAPYEQYF
>TRBV5-1|.|TRBJ2-7|TRBD1
TGCGCCAGCAGTATTTCCCCTGGGACAGGGACCTACGAGCAGTACTTC
CASSISPGTGTYEQYF
>TRBV6-5|.|TRBJ1-2|TRBD1
TGTGCCAGCAGTCCCAGACAGGGGGCGACATCAGGCTACACCTTC
CASSPRQGATSGYTF
>TRBV4-2|.|TRBJ2-1|TRBD2
TGTGCCAGCAGCCAAGATACTAGCGGGCCCTACAATGAGCAGTTCTTC
CASSQDTSGPYNEQFF
>TRBV29-1|.|TRBJ2-5|TRBD2
TGCAGCGTTGGAGTGGCTAGCGGGAGGGAGACCCAGTACTTC
CSVGVASGRETQYF
>TRBV6-5|.|TRBJ1-2|TRBD1
TGTGCCAGCAGCCGGACAGGGATGCCCTATGGCTACACCTTC
CASSRTGMPYGYTF
>TRBV30|few|TRBJ1-5|TRBD1
TGTGCCTGGAGTACAGGGGCTGGGAATCAGCCCCAGCATTTT
CAWSTGAGNQPQHF
>TRBV5-1|.|TRBJ2-7|.
TGCGCCAGCAACGGGGCCTACGAGCAGTACTTC
CASNGAYEQYF
>TRBV5-4|.|TRBJ1-1|TRBD1
TGTGCCAGCAGTCCCCGGGGGGACAGGGGGAAAGCTTTCTTT
CASSPRGDRGKAFF
>TRBV9|few|TRBJ1-2|.
TGTGCCAGCAGCGTAGGCACATCATTTAACTATGGCTACACCTTC
CASSVGTSFNYGYTF
>TRBV30|.|TRBJ1-1|.
TGTGCCGCCCAGGGACAAGCAAACACTGAAGCTTTCTTT
CAAQGQANTEAFF
>TRBV11-2|few|TRBJ2-7|TRBD2
TGTGCCAGCAGCGGGAGACTAGCGGGGGGACCCTACGAGCAGTACTTC
CASSGRLAGGPYEQYF
>TRBV5-1|.|TRBJ2-7|.
TGCGCCAGCAGCTTGCCAGACTCCTACGAGCAGTACTTC
CASSLPDSYEQYF
>TRBV7-8|few|TRBJ1-5|TRBD1
TGTGCCAGCACCAAACAGGGGGGGGGTCAGCCCCAGCATTTT
CASTKQGGGQPQHF
>TRBV2|.|TRBJ1-1|.
TGTGCCAGCAGTGAAGCTTTGCGGGGGCGGACTGAAGCTTTCTTT
CASSEALRGRTEAFF
>TRBV3-1/TRBV3-2|few|TRBJ1-5|.
TGTGCCAGCAGCCAAGGCAGGGGCGGCAATCAGCCCCAGCATTTT
CASSQGRGGNQPQHF
>TRBV6-8|.|TRBJ2-3|TRBD2
TGTGCCAGCAGTCCGCCTAGCGGGGGCCCCCCCTGCACAGATACGCAGTATTTT
CASSPPSGGPPCTDTQYF
>TRBV11-2|.|TRBJ2-3|TRBD2
TGTGCCAGCACCGGGACTAGCGGGGAGGTGGGAACGCAGTATTTT
CASTGTSGEVGTQYF
>TRBV7-9|.|TRBJ1-1|.
TGTGCCAGCAGCTTACAGGGGAACACTGAAGCTTTCTTT
CASSLQGNTEAFF
>TRBV6-1|.|TRBJ2-5|TRBD2
TGTGCCAGCAGTGAAAGACTAGCGGGGGTACTTGAGACCCAGTACTTC
CASSERLAGVLETQYF
>TRBV30|.|TRBJ2-5|.
TGTGCCTGGAGCGTCGGGGAGACCCAGTACTTC
CAWSVGETQYF
>TRBV4-1|.|TRBJ2-1|TRBD2
TGCGCCAGCAGCGCCGGGACTAGCGGGAGAGGTGAGCAGTTCTTC
CASSAGTSGRGEQFF
>TRBV12-3/TRBV12-4|.|TRBJ2-7|.
TGTGCCAGCAGTGTAAACGGGATCGAGCAGTACTTC
CASSVNGIEQYF
>TRBV12-3/TRBV12-4|few|TRBJ1-2|TRBD1
TGTGCCAGCAGTGATGACAGGGTTCATGGCTACACCTTC
CASSDDRVHGYTF
>TRBV28|.|TRBJ2-7|TRBD1
TGTGCCAGCAGTTACCCCGGGACAGTTGACTACGAGCAGTACTTC
CASSYPGTVDYEQYF
>TRBV19|.|TRBJ1-6|.
TGTGCCAGTAGTATAACCGGGAGCTCCTATAATTCACCCCTCCACTTT
CASSITGSSYNSPLHF
>TRBV2|.|TRBJ2-3|TRBD2
TGTGCCAGCAGTGATGCTAGCGGGGGGGCGGATACGCAGTATTTT
CASSDASGGADTQYF
>TRBV14|.|TRBJ1-1|TRBD1
TGTGCCAGCAGCCAAGATCGGACAGGGGGTCCCGCTGAAGCTTTCTTT
CASSQDRTGGPAEAFF
>TRBV9|.|TRBJ2-5|TRBD2
TGTGCCAGCAGCCCGGGGGGGCTCAAGGGGAGAGAGACCCAGTACTTC
CASSPGGLKGRETQYF
>TRBV30|few|TRBJ1-1|.
TGTGCCTGGAGTGTAATTCCGGGGGTAGACACTGAAGCTTTCTTT
CAWSVIPGVDTEAFF
>TRBV5-1|few|TRBJ2-7|.
TGCGCCAGCAGCCCCGGAGGTTCCTACGAGCAGTACTTC
CASSPGGSYEQYF
>TRBV5-1|few|TRBJ2-1|TRBD1
TGCGCCAGCAGATCGTCCGGGACAGGGTACGTCAATGAGCAGTTCTTC
CASRSSGTGYVNEQFF
>TRBV5-1|.|TRBJ2-3|.
TGCGCCAGCAGCTTAGGACAGATCACAGATACGCAGTATTTT
CASSLGQITDTQYF
>TRBV15|.|TRBJ1-1|.
TGTGCCACCAGCAGAGACGACTACGGATCCTCAGGCGACACTGAAGCTTTCTTT
CATSRDDYGSSGDTEAFF
>TRBV21-1|.|TRBJ2-1|.
TGTGCCAGCAGCCGACTAGCGGGATATCTTTTGCAGTTCTTC
CASSRLAGYLLQFF
>TRBV7-9|.|TRBJ2-7|TRBD1
TGTGCCAGCAGCCTAGAGGACAGGGGACGTTACGAGCAGTACTTC
CASSLEDRGRYEQYF
>TRBV10-3|.|TRBJ1-5|.
TGTGCCATCAGTGTACAGGTGGATCAGCCCCAGCATTTT
CAISVQVDQPQHF
>TRBV4-1|.|TRBJ1-4|TRBD1
TGCGCCAGCAGCCAAGATTCGGCAGGGGGAGAGGAAAAACTGTTTTTT
CASSQDSAGGEEKLFF
>TRBV28|many|TRBJ2-7|.
TGTGCCAGCAGTCCCCCTTCACGCGGCTACGAGCAGTACTTC
CASSPPSRGYEQYF
>TRBV12-2|.|TRBJ1-5|.
TGTGCAAGTCGCTTCTACGACAGGTCCCTTGGGCCCCAGCATTTT
CASRFYDRSLGPQHF
>TRBV9|.|TRBJ2-1|.
TGTGCCAGCAGCGTAGGGAGGGGGGGATACAATGAGCAGTTCTTC
CASSVGRGGYNEQFF
>TRBV5-1|.|TRBJ1-1|.
TGCGCCAGCAGCTTGTTTGGGGCTGGAGGGGACACTGAAGCTTTCTTT
CASSLFGAGGDTEAFF